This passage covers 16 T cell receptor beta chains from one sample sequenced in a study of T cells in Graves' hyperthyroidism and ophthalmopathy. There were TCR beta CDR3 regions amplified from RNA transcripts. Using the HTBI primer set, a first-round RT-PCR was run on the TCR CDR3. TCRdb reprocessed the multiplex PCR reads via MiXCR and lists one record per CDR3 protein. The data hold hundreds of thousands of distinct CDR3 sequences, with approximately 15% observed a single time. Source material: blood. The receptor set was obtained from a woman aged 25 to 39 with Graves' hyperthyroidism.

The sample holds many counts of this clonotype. The CDR3 bases are TGTGCCAGCAGTTACTCGATTGACAGTCCCTACGAGCAGTACTTC. This codes for CASSYSIDSPYEQYF. The V gene is TRBV6-2 or TRBV6-3, the J gene TRBJ2-7; perhaps TRBD1 as D (5 bases). CDR3 length equals 15 residues. Deletions cut 0 bases from V and 2 bases from J, with 11 bases between. Germline CDR1 is MNHEY and CDR2 is SVGEGT.

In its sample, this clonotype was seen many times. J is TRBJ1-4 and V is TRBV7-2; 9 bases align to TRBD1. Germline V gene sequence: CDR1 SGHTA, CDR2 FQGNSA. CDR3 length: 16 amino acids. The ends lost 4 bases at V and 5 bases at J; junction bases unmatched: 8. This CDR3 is CASSSDRGRANEKLFF. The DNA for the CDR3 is TGTGCCAGCAGCTCAGACAGGGGGAGAGCAAATGAAAAACTGTTTTTT.

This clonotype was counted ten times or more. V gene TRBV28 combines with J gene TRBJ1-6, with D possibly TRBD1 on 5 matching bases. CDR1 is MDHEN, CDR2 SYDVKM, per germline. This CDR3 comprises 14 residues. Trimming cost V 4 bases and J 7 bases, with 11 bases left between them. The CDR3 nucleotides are TGTGCCAGCAGTTCGGGACCAGACAATTCACCCCTCCACTTT. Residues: CASSSGPDNSPLHF.

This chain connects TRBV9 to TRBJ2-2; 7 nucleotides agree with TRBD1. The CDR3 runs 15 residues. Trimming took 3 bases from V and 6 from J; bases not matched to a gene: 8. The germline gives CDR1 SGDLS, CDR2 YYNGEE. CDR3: CASSGGQARSGELFF. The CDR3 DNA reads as TGTGCCAGCAGCGGCGGACAGGCACGGTCCGGGGAGCTGTTTTTT.

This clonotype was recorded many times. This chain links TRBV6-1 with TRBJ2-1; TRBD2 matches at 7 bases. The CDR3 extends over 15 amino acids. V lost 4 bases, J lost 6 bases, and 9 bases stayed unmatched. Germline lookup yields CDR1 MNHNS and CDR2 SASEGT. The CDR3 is CASSAGTNSRNEQFF. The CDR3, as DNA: TGTGCCAGCAGTGCCGGGACTAATTCCCGCAATGAGCAGTTCTTC.

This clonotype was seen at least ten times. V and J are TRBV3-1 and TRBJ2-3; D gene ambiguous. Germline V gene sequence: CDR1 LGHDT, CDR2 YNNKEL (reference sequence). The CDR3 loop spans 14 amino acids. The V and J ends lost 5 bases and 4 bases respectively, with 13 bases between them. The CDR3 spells CASSSFASSDTQYF. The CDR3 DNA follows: TGTGCCAGCAGCTCCTTTGCGTCGTCAGATACGCAGTATTTT.

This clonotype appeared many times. CDR3 sequence: CASSLASLTSGNNEQFF. CDR3 sequence (DNA): TGTGCCAGCAGCTTAGCGAGTTTGACTAGCGGGAACAATGAGCAGTTCTTC. The rearrangement joins TRBV7-2 to TRBJ2-1, with 11 bases aligning to TRBD2. V lost 0 bases and J lost 5; bases outside the gene matches: 6. CDR3 length: 17 amino acids. CDR1 and CDR2 from the germline V gene are SGHTA and FQGNSA.

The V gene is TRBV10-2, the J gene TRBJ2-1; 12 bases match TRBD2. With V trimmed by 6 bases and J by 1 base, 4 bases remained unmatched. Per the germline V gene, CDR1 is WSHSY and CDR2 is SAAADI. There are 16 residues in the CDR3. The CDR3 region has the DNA TGCGCCAGCAGGGAGGGACTAGCGGGTTCCTACAATGAGCAGTTCTTC. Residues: CASREGLAGSYNEQFF.

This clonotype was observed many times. The CDR3 here is CASSPRRTGDNEQFF. The CDR3 nucleotides read TGTGCCAGCTCACCACGGAGGACAGGGGACAATGAGCAGTTCTTC. The chain employs TRBV18 and TRBJ2-1; 9 nucleotides line up with TRBD1. Germline-derived CDR1 and CDR2 are KGHSH and LQKENI. Unmatched junction bases numbered 3, after V lost 1 base and J lost 5 bases. This CDR3 is built from 15 residues.

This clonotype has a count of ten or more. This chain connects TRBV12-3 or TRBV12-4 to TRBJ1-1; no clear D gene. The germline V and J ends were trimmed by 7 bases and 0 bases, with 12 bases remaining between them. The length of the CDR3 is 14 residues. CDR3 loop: CASNRAFMNTEAFF. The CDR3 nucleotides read TGTGCCAGCAATCGGGCCTTCATGAACACTGAAGCTTTCTTT.

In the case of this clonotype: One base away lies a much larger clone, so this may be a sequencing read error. The CDR3 DNA sequence: TGTGCCAGCAGTTCCTACGGGGGGATGAACACTGAAGCTTTCTTT. It codes for CASSSYGGMNTEAFF. The chain couples TRBV28 to TRBJ1-1, with a possible D match to TRBD1 (5 bases). CDR3 length: 15 amino acids. CDR1 MDHEN and CDR2 SYDVKM come from the germline V gene. Trimming left V 4 bases short and J 0 bases short, with 12 bases between.

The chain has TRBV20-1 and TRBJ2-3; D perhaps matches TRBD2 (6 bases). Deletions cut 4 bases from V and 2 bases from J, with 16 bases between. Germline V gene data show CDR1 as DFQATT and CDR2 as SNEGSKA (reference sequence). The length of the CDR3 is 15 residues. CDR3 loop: CSAISGYRSTDTQYF. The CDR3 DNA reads TGCAGTGCTATTAGCGGCTACCGATCCACAGATACGCAGTATTTT.

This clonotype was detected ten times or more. CDR3 sequence reads: CASSFRLGGSSYEQYF. The DNA for the CDR3 is TGTGCCAGCAGTTTCCGTCTGGGCGGGAGCTCCTACGAGCAGTACTTC. The chain has TRBV6-2 or TRBV6-3 and TRBJ2-7; 7 bases match TRBD2. This CDR3 contains 16 residues. The V segment lost 4 bases and the J segment 0 bases; nucleotides outside the gene matches: 9. Looked up from germline, CDR1 is MNHEY and CDR2 is SVGEGT.

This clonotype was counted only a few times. This CDR3 is CAAFQGGGNTIYF. CDR3 in DNA: TGTGCCGCCTTCCAGGGAGGTGGAAACACCATATATTTT. This chain connects TRBV18 to TRBJ1-3, with D possibly being TRBD1 (5 bases). This CDR3 has 13 residues. V was shortened by 11 bases and J by 3 bases, with 14 bases between the two germline ends. Germline CDR1 is KGHSH and CDR2 is LQKENI.

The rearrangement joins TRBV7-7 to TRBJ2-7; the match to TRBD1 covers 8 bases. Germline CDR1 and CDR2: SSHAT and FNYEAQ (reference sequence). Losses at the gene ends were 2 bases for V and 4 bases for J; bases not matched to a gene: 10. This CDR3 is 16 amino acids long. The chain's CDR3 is CASSLHTWTGSYEQYF. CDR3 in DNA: TGTGCCAGCAGCTTACATACATGGACAGGGTCGTACGAGCAGTACTTC.

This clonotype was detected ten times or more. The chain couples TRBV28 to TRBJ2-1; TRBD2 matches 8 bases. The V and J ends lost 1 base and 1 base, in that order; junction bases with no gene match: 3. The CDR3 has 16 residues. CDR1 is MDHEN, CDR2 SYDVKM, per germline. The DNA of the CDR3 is TGTGCCAGCAGTTTATTTGCGGGAGGATCCTACAATGAGCAGTTCTTC. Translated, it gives CASSLFAGGSYNEQFF.